Here is one T cell receptor (beta chain) with its context. Antigen specificity is unknown. Amplification yielded TCR beta CDR3 regions, with RNA transcripts as the source. A set of HTBI primers served as the primers for a first-round RT-PCR of the TCR CDR3. TCRdb re-derived calls from the multiplex PCR reads in MiXCR, one entry per CDR3 protein. This table has fewer than 700,000 distinct CDR3 sequences, around 15% appearing once. The sample is drawn from a study of T cells in Graves' hyperthyroidism and ophthalmopathy. Study-wide points: The model made its ophthalmopathy prediction, and onset followed a median roughly six months later.

The CDR3 length is 15 residues. From germline, CDR1 is SGHTA and CDR2 FQGNSA. V lost 4 bases, J lost 5 bases, and 18 bases lay in between. The origin of this receptor is a woman aged 30 to 39 with Graves' hyperthyroidism. The sequencing input was blood. V gene TRBV7-2 combines with J gene TRBJ2-7, with D perhaps TRBD1 (7 bases). In DNA, the CDR3 is TGTGCCAGCAGCTCGGAGCCAGGGGGGTCCCACGAGCAGTACTTC. Encoded protein: CASSSEPGGSHEQYF.